This T cell receptor beta chain originates from a study of blood T cell repertoires in COVID-19. At the level of the study: The United States, Italy and Spain supplied acute and convalescent COVID-19 samples.

CDR3 size: 12 residues. V shed 6 bases and J shed 5 bases, with 10 bases lying between them. This clone occurred a few times. Authors' analysis steps: Estimation of nucleated cell counts was performed using reference gene primer amplification. Measured with immunoSEQ multiplex PCR; TCRdb has only the in-frame clones, and not every one. The V and J calls and clone size were taken over from that table, and D and trimming were inferred from the DNA. The data contain about 100,000 clones, just over 85% of them singletons. Sequenced input: peripheral blood. This receptor was taken from a human donor in a cohort sampled during active COVID-19. V gene TRBV12-3 or TRBV12-4 combines with J gene TRBJ1-1; D unclear. The CDR3 DNA sequence: TGTGCCAGCAGCTCAAGGAGTACTGAAGCTTTCTTT. Its protein product is CASSSRSTEAFF.